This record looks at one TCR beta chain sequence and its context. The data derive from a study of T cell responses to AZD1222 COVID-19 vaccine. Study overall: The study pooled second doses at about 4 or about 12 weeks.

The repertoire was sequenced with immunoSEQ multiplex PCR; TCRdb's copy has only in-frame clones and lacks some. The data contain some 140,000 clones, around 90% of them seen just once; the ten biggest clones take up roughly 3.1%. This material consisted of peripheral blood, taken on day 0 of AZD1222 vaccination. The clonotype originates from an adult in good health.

The CDR3 bases are TGTGCCAGCAGCTCCCTAGAGATAGGGAATTCACCCCTCCACTTT. This translates into CASSSLEIGNSPLHF. The chain couples TRBV5-6 to TRBJ1-6, with D unclear. There are 15 residues in the CDR3. Germline assignment: CDR1 SGHDT and CDR2 YYEEEE. The V end lost 3 bases, the J end lost 7 bases, and 14 bases lay between the germline ends.